The 9 T cell receptor beta chains below all came from one sample that was sequenced in a study of immune evolution from preneoplasia to lung adenocarcinoma. TCRdb keeps only in-frame clones here, not all; method: immunoSEQ multiplex PCR. The repertoire holds around 4,000 clones, with about 86% as singletons. The specimen was FFPE minimally invasive lung adenocarcinoma tissue. These receptors were taken from a person between 65 and 79 years old with lung adenocarcinoma.

This chain connects TRBV6-5 to TRBJ1-4, with D hard to call. The germline gives CDR1 MNHEY, CDR2 SVGAGI. V gave up 6 bases and J gave up 2 bases, with 10 bases separating them. The CDR3 sequence is 14 residues long. In DNA, the CDR3 is TGTGCCAGCAGGTCTGGGGTTACTAATGAAAAACTGTTTTTT. Its protein is CASRSGVTNEKLFF.

In DNA form, the CDR3 reads TGTGCCAGCAGGGCAGACAGGGAAAATTCACCCCTCCACTTT. This gives the protein CASRADRENSPLHF. This chain links TRBV2 with TRBJ1-6; 7 bases map to TRBD1. Germline assignment: CDR1 SNHLY and CDR2 FYNNEI. This CDR3 has 14 residues. After removal of 6 bases from V and 7 bases from J, the junction contained 6 bases not matched to a gene.

The V gene is TRBV6-4, the J gene TRBJ1-5, with no clear D. Germline V gene sequence: CDR1 MRHNA, CDR2 SNTAGT. The CDR3 covers 13 residues. V lost 6 bases to trimming and J lost 9 bases, with 15 bases between them. The CDR3 nucleotides are TGTGCCAGCAGCCCCGGAGTCCTAGGGCCCCAGCATTTT. This translates into CASSPGVLGPQHF.

The V and J genes are TRBV18 and TRBJ1-1, with 8 bases matching TRBD1. Germline values: CDR1 KGHSH, CDR2 LQKENI. The V segment lost 4 bases and the J segment 5 bases; nucleotides outside the gene matches: 12. CDR3 length equals 16 residues. The CDR3 is CASSRGAGTGMTEAFF. The CDR3 DNA reads as TGTGCCAGCTCACGCGGAGCCGGGACAGGTATGACTGAAGCTTTCTTT.

V is TRBV5-8 and J is TRBJ2-3; 8 bases map to TRBD1. Germline CDR1 SGHTS, CDR2 YDEGEE. V was clipped by 4 bases and J by 5 bases; unmatched bases: 9. The length of the CDR3 is 15 residues. The CDR3 DNA is TGTGCCAGCAGCCGGGGACAGGACTGGGGAGATACGCAGTATTTT. Residues: CASSRGQDWGDTQYF.

The genes are TRBV6-1 and TRBJ1-2, with D possibly matching TRBD1 (5 bases). This CDR3 has 17 amino acids. V dropped 2 bases and J dropped 6 bases, with 22 bases sitting between them. Germline V lookup: CDR1 MNHNS, CDR2 SASEGT. Here the CDR3 DNA reads TGTGCCAGCAGTGAACCTTCACCGACAGCCCTCAGGGATGGCTACACCTTC. It codes for CASSEPSPTALRDGYTF.

The chain joins TRBV11-3 to TRBJ2-3; 7 bases agree with TRBD2. The J segment lost 1 base and the V segment lost 1 base, leaving 2 bases of the junction unmatched. Per the germline V gene, CDR1 is SGHNT and CDR2 is YENEEA. The CDR3 consists of 15 residues. The CDR3 bases are TGTGCCAGCAGCTTAGGGGGAGGGGGCACAGATACGCAGTATTTT. This translates into CASSLGGGGTDTQYF. Complete variable domain (other parts from reference TRBV11-3 and TRBJ2-3): EAGVVQSPRYKIIEKKQPVAFWCNPISGHNTLYWYLQNLGQGPELLIRYENEEAVDDSQLPKDRFSAERLKGVDSTLKIQPAELGDSAVYLCASSLGGGGTDTQYFGPGTRLTVL.

The chain couples TRBV6-6 to TRBJ2-3, with D possibly matching TRBD2 (5 bases). The CDR3 sequence is 16 residues long. V was pared by 5 bases and J by 2 bases, with 17 bases between. Per germline, CDR1 MNHNY and CDR2 SVGAGI (reference sequence). In DNA, the CDR3 is TGTGCCAGCAGTGGCGGAGCGGAGTACCTCACAGATACGCAGTATTTT. This codes for CASSGGAEYLTDTQYF.

This chain links TRBV19 with TRBJ2-5; a weak D match, TRBD1 (5 bases). Trimming shortened V by 4 bases and J by 4 bases, and 10 bases separated the two germline ends. There are 13 residues in the CDR3. Per germline, CDR1 LNHDA and CDR2 SQIVND (reference sequence). This CDR3 is CASSSVQGETQYF. The CDR3 DNA reads as TGTGCCAGTAGTAGCGTCCAGGGAGAGACCCAGTACTTC.